This T cell receptor (beta chain) is drawn from a study of CD4 T cells in relation to SARS-CoV-2 and coronaviruses. Before the COVID-19 pandemic, during about 2011-2019, CD4+ T cells were taken from unexposed donors. CD4+ T cells were isolated from the cells after around 9 days of culture. This clone was recorded a few times. What it recognizes is unknown. The CDR3 contains 15 residues. J lost 8 bases, V lost 0 bases, and 6 bases had no gene match. Germline-derived CDR1 and CDR2 are MGHRA and YSYEKL. Assay: immunoSEQ multiplex PCR; the TCRdb copy retains only in-frame clones and omits some. The sample has 20,000 to 25,000 clones; about 73% are singletons.

The receptor's source is a human donor in good health. The genes are TRBV4-1 and TRBJ1-4; 7 bases are a match to TRBD1. Sequencing was done on a sample of CD4+ T cells from PBMCs, cultured in vitro. CDR3 bases: TGCGCCAGCAGCCAAGAGAACAGGGGCGGCGAAAAACTGTTTTTT. Translating it yields CASSQENRGGEKLFF.